This T cell receptor beta chain was captured by sequencing in a study of blood T cells in healthy people across ages. Study results and limitations: It was not possible, with unsorted PBMCs, to conclusively compare naive and antigen-experienced cells. The long-lived group displayed more naive CD4+ cells, plus higher diversity, than the aged donors did. The study lacked donor CMV status, which possibly confounded expanded clonotype changes.

V gave up 3 bases and J gave up 12 bases, with 12 bases separating them. Germline loops: CDR1 SEHNR, CDR2 FQNEAQ (reference sequence). This CDR3 is built from 12 residues. PCR was performed a second time for roughly 7 to 11 cycles using a sample-barcoded 5' primer and a J-beta primer mix. TCRdb passed the 5' RACE reads through MiXCR, listing each CDR3 protein once. This table holds some 780,000 distinct CDR3 sequences, more than 50% found once. This clonotype has a handful of counts. Antigen: not known. No fewer than 6 micrograms of total RNA were isolated from every sample. The chain links TRBV7-9 to TRBJ2-1; D not certain. The sequence was collected from a man in his forties or fifties in good health. The sequenced material came from blood. CDR3 region: CASSLDPRRQFF. CDR3 in DNA: TGTGCCAGCAGCTTGGACCCCCGACGGCAGTTCTTC.